This is a list of T cell receptor beta chains from one sample in a study of somatic mutations in cytotoxic T cells in rheumatoid arthritis. The table came from immunoSEQ multiplex PCR; TCRdb's copy has only in-frame clones and leaves some out. The table has about 7,000 clones, roughly 70% seen once; the top ten hold 15% to 19%. The specimen was CD8+ T cells sorted from blood. Receptor source: an adult with rheumatoid arthritis. The CDR3 runs from the conserved cysteine through the conserved F or W. Fields, in order: D gene, V gene, J gene, clone size, CDR3 length, CDR3 protein, CDR3 DNA. The D gene is left open where the match is weak. Not all rows give a size; the values are once, few, many and, for expanded clones, a class.

D: NA; V: TRBV18; J: TRBJ1-2; size: NA; length: 14; CDR3: CASSPLVGDNGYTF; DNA: TGTGCCAGCTCACCACTAGTAGGGGATAATGGCTACACCTTC
D: NA; V: TRBV11-2; J: TRBJ2-1; size: NA; length: 16; CDR3: CASSFFLGTKRNEQFF; DNA: TGTGCCAGCAGCTTCTTCCTTGGGACCAAGAGGAATGAGCAGTTCTTC
D: NA; V: TRBV5-1; J: TRBJ1-3; size: NA; length: 15; CDR3: CASSLGDSSGNTIYF; DNA: TGCGCCAGCAGCTTGGGAGACTCCTCTGGAAACACCATATATTTT
D: NA; V: TRBV29-1; J: TRBJ2-7; size: medium-sized; length: 14; CDR3: CSAVGQRGTYEQYF; DNA: TGCAGCGCCGTGGGGCAGAGGGGGACCTACGAGCAGTACTTC
D: NA; V: TRBV15; J: TRBJ1-4; size: NA; length: 16; CDR3: CATSRARGSGNEKLFF; DNA: TGTGCCACCAGCAGAGCACGGGGATCGGGTAATGAAAAACTGTTTTTT
D: NA; V: TRBV18; J: TRBJ2-6; size: NA; length: 17; CDR3: CASSPLDRNSGANVLTF; DNA: TGTGCCAGCTCACCGTTAGACAGGAACTCTGGGGCCAACGTCCTGACTTTC
D: NA; V: TRBV6-5; J: TRBJ2-5; size: NA; length: 14; CDR3: CASSYGNKAETQYF; DNA: TGTGCCAGCAGTTACGGAAACAAAGCGGAGACCCAGTACTTC
D: TRBD1; V: TRBV9; J: TRBJ2-7; size: NA; length: 14; CDR3: CASSAGTGTYEQYF; DNA: TGTGCCAGCAGCGCCGGGACAGGAACCTACGAGCAGTACTTC
D: NA; V: TRBV4-3; J: TRBJ2-7; size: NA; length: 15; CDR3: CASSQVEFCPYEQYF; DNA: TGCGCCAGCAGCCAAGTCGAATTTTGCCCCTACGAGCAGTACTTC
D: NA; V: TRBV28; J: TRBJ2-7; size: NA; length: 14; CDR3: CASNDVGQSYEQYF; DNA: TGTGCCAGCAATGACGTCGGACAGTCCTACGAGCAGTACTTC
D: TRBD1; V: TRBV9; J: TRBJ1-2; size: NA; length: 14; CDR3: CASTSLGQNYGYTF; DNA: TGTGCCAGCACCTCTCTGGGACAGAACTATGGCTACACCTTC
D: NA; V: TRBV6-5; J: TRBJ2-2; size: NA; length: 13; CDR3: CASSPGVTGELFF; DNA: TGTGCCAGCAGTCCGGGGGTCACCGGGGAGCTGTTTTTT
D: NA; V: TRBV5-4; J: TRBJ2-5; size: NA; length: 11; CDR3: CASSLEETQYF; DNA: TGTGCCAGCAGCTTGGAGGAGACCCAGTACTTC
D: TRBD1; V: TRBV11-2; J: TRBJ2-7; size: NA; length: 14; CDR3: CASSRVHRGYEQYF; DNA: TGTGCCAGCAGCCGGGTCCACAGGGGCTACGAGCAGTACTTC
D: TRBD2; V: TRBV5-4; J: TRBJ2-5; size: NA; length: 16; CDR3: CASSLEPGGAGETQYF; DNA: TGTGCCAGCAGCTTGGAGCCCGGGGGGGCGGGAGAGACCCAGTACTTC
D: NA; V: TRBV5-1; J: TRBJ1-1; size: NA; length: 12; CDR3: CASSLVNTEAFF; DNA: TGCGCCAGCAGCTTGGTCAACACTGAAGCTTTCTTT
D: NA; V: TRBV11-2; J: TRBJ2-3; size: NA; length: 14; CDR3: CASRPNWGTDTQYF; DNA: TGTGCCAGCAGACCGAACTGGGGGACAGATACGCAGTATTTT
D: NA; V: TRBV9; J: TRBJ1-4; size: once; length: 14; CDR3: CASSVGGDNEKLFF; DNA: TGTGCCAGCAGCGTAGGCGGGGATAATGAAAAACTGTTTTTT
D: NA; V: TRBV5-8; J: TRBJ1-1; size: few; length: 13; CDR3: CASSSQGNTEAFF; DNA: TGTGCCAGCAGCAGTCAAGGAAACACTGAAGCTTTCTTT
D: TRBD1; V: TRBV4-3; J: TRBJ2-1; size: NA; length: 15; CDR3: CASSLVGQGYNEQFF; DNA: TGCGCCAGCAGCCTAGTAGGACAGGGCTACAATGAGCAGTTCTTC
D: NA; V: TRBV19; J: TRBJ1-5; size: few; length: 15; CDR3: CASSIGDSSNQPQHF; DNA: TGTGCCAGTAGTATCGGAGACAGTAGCAATCAGCCCCAGCATTTT
D: NA; V: TRBV5-1; J: TRBJ2-1; size: NA; length: 14; CDR3: CASSPAGSGNEQFF; DNA: TGCGCCAGCAGCCCGGCCGGGTCGGGCAATGAGCAGTTCTTC
D: NA; V: TRBV15; J: TRBJ1-4; size: NA; length: 13; CDR3: CATRRGVIEKLFF; DNA: TGTGCCACCAGAAGAGGGGTCATTGAAAAACTGTTTTTT
D: NA; V: TRBV7-2; J: TRBJ2-7; size: NA; length: 12; CDR3: CASSPRLDEQYF; DNA: TGTGCCAGCAGCCCAAGACTCGACGAGCAGTACTTC
D: NA; V: TRBV20-1; J: TRBJ2-5; size: large; length: 11; CDR3: CSLTGWETQYF; DNA: TGCAGCCTCACGGGCTGGGAGACCCAGTACTTC
D: NA; V: TRBV21-1; J: TRBJ1-6; size: few; length: 11; CDR3: CANWGASPLHF; DNA: TGTGCCAACTGGGGGGCTTCACCCCTCCACTTT
D: TRBD2; V: TRBV2; J: TRBJ2-1; size: NA; length: 17; CDR3: CASSESPLAGSNNEQFF; DNA: TGTGCCAGCAGTGAATCCCCACTAGCGGGGTCCAACAATGAGCAGTTCTTC
D: NA; V: TRBV28; J: TRBJ2-7; size: NA; length: 13; CDR3: CASSPLDNYEQYF; DNA: TGTGCCAGCAGCCCCCTAGATAACTACGAGCAGTACTTC
D: NA; V: TRBV18; J: TRBJ2-7; size: NA; length: 15; CDR3: CASSPKDRTNYEQYF; DNA: TGTGCCAGCTCACCCAAGGACAGGACTAACTACGAGCAGTACTTC
D: NA; V: TRBV6-1; J: TRBJ1-1; size: NA; length: 15; CDR3: CASSASAKGNTEAFF; DNA: TGTGCCAGCAGTGCCTCGGCGAAAGGGAACACTGAAGCTTTCTTT
D: TRBD1; V: TRBV4-1; J: TRBJ1-6; size: NA; length: 16; CDR3: CASSQVWDRGLSPLHF; DNA: TGCGCCAGCAGCCAAGTTTGGGACAGGGGGTTGTCACCCCTCCACTTT
D: TRBD1; V: TRBV7-2; J: TRBJ2-7; size: NA; length: 14; CDR3: CASSPPGGSYEQYF; DNA: TGTGCCAGCAGCCCTCCAGGGGGCTCCTACGAGCAGTACTTC
D: TRBD1; V: TRBV7-2; J: TRBJ1-6; size: NA; length: 15; CDR3: CASSLSPGGNSPLHF; DNA: TGTGCCAGCAGCTTGTCGCCAGGGGGGAATTCACCCCTCCACTTT
D: NA; V: TRBV9; J: TRBJ2-2; size: NA; length: 12; CDR3: CASSGGPQELFF; DNA: TGTGCCAGCAGCGGGGGGCCACAGGAGCTGTTTTTT
D: NA; V: TRBV4-1; J: TRBJ2-7; size: NA; length: 16; CDR3: CASSQVALDVLDEQYF; DNA: TGCGCCAGCAGCCAAGTGGCACTAGACGTTCTCGACGAGCAGTACTTC
D: TRBD2; V: TRBV10-3; J: TRBJ2-1; size: NA; length: 17; CDR3: CAIRDGLAGGSYNEQFF; DNA: TGTGCCATCAGGGACGGACTAGCGGGGGGCTCCTACAATGAGCAGTTCTTC